This T cell receptor (beta chain) was sequenced during a study of response to subunit inactivated influenza vaccine. Concerning this clonotype itself: Its antigen is unidentified.

The CDR3 has 17 residues. V lost 0 bases, J lost 1 base, and 6 bases stayed unmatched. Germline V gene sequence: CDR1 SGHRS, CDR2 YFSETQ. General observations from the study: Researchers suggested that each seasonal influenza vaccination recruits few new T cells.

TCRdb re-analysed the RT-PCR reads in MiXCR, keeping a single row per CDR3 protein. The sample consists of 450,000 to 550,000 distinct CDR3 sequences, 25% of them appearing once. Material: CD4+ T cells sorted from PBMCs, obtained about 5 days after vaccination. V is TRBV5-1 and J is TRBJ2-5, with 10 bases that match TRBD2. The sequence was collected from a man in his fifties or sixties who received an inactivated influenza vaccine. CDR3 nucleotide sequence: TGCGCCAGCAGCTTGGGGGCTTTAGCGGGGGGCCAAGAGACCCAGTACTTC. It yields the protein CASSLGALAGGQETQYF.